The 5 T cell receptor beta chains reported below all come from one sample, sequenced in a study of identical twins. TCRdb re-analysed the 5' RACE reads in MiXCR, keeping a single row per CDR3 protein. The repertoire holds roughly 290,000 distinct CDR3 sequences, with nearly 9.5% as singletons. The data also belong to a second study, concerning yellow fever vaccine responses in identical twins.

Sequenced input: CD8+ T cells sorted from blood. The receptors come from a woman aged 18-30 years in good health.

There are a few counts of this clonotype. This chain links TRBV27 with TRBJ2-5; TRBD1 matches at 8 bases. Germline CDR1 is MNHEY and CDR2 is SMNVEV (reference sequence). The CDR3 contains 13 residues. The trim removed 5 bases at V and 5 bases at J, leaving 4 bases unmatched. In DNA form, the CDR3 reads TGTGCCAGCAGTATCAGGGGGCCTGAGACCCAGTACTTC. Translating it yields CASSIRGPETQYF.

The table lists this clonotype with many counts. The chain carries TRBV12-3 or TRBV12-4 and TRBJ1-1; TRBD1 matches at 9 bases. The CDR3 is 17 amino acids. After removal of 3 bases from V and 2 bases from J, the junction contained 10 bases not matched to a gene. The CDR3 loop reads CASSLGQGVSINTEAFF. In DNA, the CDR3 is TGTGCCAGCAGTTTGGGACAGGGAGTAAGTATTAACACTGAAGCTTTCTTT.

This clonotype showed up just a few times. The gene calls are TRBV7-9 and TRBJ1-1; 11 positions agree with TRBD1. The CDR3 loop spans 14 amino acids. Germline-derived CDR1 and CDR2 are SEHNR and FQNEAQ (reference sequence). V shed 5 bases, J shed 10 bases, and the junction held 9 bases outside the gene matches. The CDR3 DNA reads as TGTGCCAGCAGCCGGACAGGGGGCGACCAACTAGCTTTCTTT. The encoded protein is CASSRTGGDQLAFF.

This clonotype came up a few times. J is TRBJ2-2 and V is TRBV24-1; D is ambiguous. The germline V and J ends were trimmed by 4 bases and 1 base, with 9 bases remaining between them. This CDR3 comprises 15 residues. The germline V gene has CDR1 KGHDR and CDR2 SFDVKD. The CDR3 reads CATSEEPGNTGELFF. The CDR3 bases are TGTGCCACCAGTGAAGAGCCAGGGAACACCGGGGAGCTGTTTTTT.

The V gene is TRBV9, the J gene TRBJ2-1, with TRBD1 matching 7 bases. Germline CDR1 reads SGDLS; CDR2 reads YYNGEE. There are 16 residues in the CDR3. The V gene end was trimmed by 2 bases and the J gene end by 4 bases; junction bases not matched to a gene: 9. As DNA, the CDR3 is TGTGCCAGCAGCGTGACCGGGACAGCACCTTACAATGAGCAGTTCTTC. Translated, it gives CASSVTGTAPYNEQFF.